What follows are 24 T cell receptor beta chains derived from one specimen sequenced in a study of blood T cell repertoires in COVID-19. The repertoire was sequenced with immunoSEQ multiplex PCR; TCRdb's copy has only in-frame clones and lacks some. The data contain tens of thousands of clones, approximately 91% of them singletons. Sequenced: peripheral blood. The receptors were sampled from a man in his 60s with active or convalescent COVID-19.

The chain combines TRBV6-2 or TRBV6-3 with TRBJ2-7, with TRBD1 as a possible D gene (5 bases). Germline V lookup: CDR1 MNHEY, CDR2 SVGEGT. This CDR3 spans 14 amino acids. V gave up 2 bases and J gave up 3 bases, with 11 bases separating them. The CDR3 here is CASSYSDSLYEQYF. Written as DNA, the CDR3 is TGTGCCAGCAGTTACAGTGACAGTCTCTACGAGCAGTACTTC.

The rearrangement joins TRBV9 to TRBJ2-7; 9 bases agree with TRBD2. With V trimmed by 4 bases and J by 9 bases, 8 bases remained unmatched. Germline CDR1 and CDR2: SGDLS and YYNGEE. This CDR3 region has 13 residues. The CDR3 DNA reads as TGTGCCAGCAGCTTCGTGACTAGCGGAACGCAGTACTTC. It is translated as CASSFVTSGTQYF.

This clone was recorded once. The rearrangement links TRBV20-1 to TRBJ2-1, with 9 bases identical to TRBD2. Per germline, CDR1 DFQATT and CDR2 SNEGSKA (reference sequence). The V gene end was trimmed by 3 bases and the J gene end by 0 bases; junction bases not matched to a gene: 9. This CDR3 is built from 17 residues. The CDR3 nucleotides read TGCAGTGCTAGTTCTCTAGCGGGACGGAACTCCTACAATGAGCAGTTCTTC. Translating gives CSASSLAGRNSYNEQFF.

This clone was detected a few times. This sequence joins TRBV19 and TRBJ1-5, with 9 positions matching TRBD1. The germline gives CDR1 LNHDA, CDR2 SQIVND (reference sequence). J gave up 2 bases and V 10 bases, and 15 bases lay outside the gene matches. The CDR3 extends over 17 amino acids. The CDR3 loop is CATKCRDRDQRNQPQHF. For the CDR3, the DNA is TGTGCCACCAAATGCCGGGACAGGGACCAACGCAATCAGCCCCAGCATTTT.

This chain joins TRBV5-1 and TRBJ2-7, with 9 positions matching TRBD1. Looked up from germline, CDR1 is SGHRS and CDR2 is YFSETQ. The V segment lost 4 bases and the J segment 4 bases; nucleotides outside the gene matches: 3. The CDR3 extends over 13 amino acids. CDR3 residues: CASSVDRGYEQYF. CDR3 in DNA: TGCGCCAGCAGCGTGGACAGGGGTTACGAGCAGTACTTC.

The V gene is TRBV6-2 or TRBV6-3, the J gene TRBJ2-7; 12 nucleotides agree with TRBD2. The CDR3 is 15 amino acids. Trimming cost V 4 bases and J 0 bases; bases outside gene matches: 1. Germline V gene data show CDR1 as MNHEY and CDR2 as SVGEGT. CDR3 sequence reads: CASSWTSGASYEQYF. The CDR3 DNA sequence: TGTGCCAGCAGTTGGACTAGCGGGGCCTCCTACGAGCAGTACTTC.

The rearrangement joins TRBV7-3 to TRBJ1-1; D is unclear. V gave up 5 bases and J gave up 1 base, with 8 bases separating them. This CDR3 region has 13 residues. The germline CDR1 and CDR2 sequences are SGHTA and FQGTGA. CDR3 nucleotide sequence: TGTGCCAGCAGCCGAGATCCGAACACTGAAGCTTTCTTT. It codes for CASSRDPNTEAFF.

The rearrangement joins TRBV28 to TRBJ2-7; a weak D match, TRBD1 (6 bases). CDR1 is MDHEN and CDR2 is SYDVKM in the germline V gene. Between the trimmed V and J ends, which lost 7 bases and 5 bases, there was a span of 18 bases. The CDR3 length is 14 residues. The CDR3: CASTFIQGRDEQYF. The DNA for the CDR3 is TGTGCCAGCACCTTCATACAGGGACGCGACGAGCAGTACTTC.

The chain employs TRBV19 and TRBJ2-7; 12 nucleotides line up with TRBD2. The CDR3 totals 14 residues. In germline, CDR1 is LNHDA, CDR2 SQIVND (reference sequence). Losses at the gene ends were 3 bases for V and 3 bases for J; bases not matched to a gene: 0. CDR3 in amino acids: CASSMTSGGYEQYF. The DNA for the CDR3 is TGTGCCAGTAGTATGACTAGCGGGGGCTACGAGCAGTACTTC.

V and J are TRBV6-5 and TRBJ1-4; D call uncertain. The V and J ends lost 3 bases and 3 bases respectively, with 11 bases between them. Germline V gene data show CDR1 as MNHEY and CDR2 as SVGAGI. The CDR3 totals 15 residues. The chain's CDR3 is CASSYSGGSNEKLFF. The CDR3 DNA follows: TGTGCCAGCAGTTATTCCGGAGGGTCTAATGAAAAACTGTTTTTT.

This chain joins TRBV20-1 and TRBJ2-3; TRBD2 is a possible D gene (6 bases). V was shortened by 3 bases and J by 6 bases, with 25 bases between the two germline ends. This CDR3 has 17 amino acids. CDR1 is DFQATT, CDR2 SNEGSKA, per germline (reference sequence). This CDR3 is CSASSTGAGPVRDTQYF. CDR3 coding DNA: TGCAGTGCTAGTTCGACCGGGGCGGGACCGGTTAGGGATACGCAGTATTTT.

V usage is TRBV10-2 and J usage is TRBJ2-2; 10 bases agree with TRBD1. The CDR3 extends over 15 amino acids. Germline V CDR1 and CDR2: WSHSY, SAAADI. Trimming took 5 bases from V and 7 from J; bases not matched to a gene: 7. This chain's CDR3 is CASSTRQGAIGELFF. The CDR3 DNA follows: TGCGCCAGCAGTACTCGACAGGGGGCGATCGGGGAGCTGTTTTTT.

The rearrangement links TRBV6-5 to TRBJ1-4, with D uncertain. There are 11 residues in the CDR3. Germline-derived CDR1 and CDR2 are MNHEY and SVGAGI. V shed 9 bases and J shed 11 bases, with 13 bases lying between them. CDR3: CASGEGGKLFF. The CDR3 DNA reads TGTGCCAGTGGGGAAGGAGGGAAACTGTTTTTT.

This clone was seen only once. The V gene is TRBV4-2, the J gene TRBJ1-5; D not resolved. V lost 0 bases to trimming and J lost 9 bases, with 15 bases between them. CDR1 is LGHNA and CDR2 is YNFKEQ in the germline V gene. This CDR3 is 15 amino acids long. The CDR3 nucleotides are TGTGCCAGCAGCCAAGATGCGGTGGGAGTTCCGCCCCAGCATTTT. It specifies CASSQDAVGVPPQHF.

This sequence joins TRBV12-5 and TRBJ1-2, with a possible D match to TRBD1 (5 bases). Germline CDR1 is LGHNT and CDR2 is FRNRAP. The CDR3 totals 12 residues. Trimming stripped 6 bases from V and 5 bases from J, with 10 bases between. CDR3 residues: CASGGLEYGYTF. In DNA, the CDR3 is TGTGCTAGTGGGGGGCTTGAATATGGCTACACCTTC.

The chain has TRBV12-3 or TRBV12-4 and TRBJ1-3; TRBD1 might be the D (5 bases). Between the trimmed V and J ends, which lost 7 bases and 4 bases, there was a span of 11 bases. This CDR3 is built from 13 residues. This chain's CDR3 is CASNQGSGNTIYF. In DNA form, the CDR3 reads TGTGCCAGCAATCAGGGTTCAGGAAACACCATATATTTT.

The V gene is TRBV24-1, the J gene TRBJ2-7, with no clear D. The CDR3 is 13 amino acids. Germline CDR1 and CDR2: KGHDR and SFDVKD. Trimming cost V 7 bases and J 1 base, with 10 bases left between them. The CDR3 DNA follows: TGTGCCACCAGAGCCCCCCGGTCCTACGAGCAGTACTTC. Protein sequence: CATRAPRSYEQYF.

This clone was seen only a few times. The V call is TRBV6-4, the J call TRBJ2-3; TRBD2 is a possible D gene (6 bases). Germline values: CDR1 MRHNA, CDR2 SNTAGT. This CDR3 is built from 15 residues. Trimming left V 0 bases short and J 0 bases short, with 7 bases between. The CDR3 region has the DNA TGTGCCAGCAGTGACTCGGCGGGGAGCACAGATACGCAGTATTTT. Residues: CASSDSAGSTDTQYF.

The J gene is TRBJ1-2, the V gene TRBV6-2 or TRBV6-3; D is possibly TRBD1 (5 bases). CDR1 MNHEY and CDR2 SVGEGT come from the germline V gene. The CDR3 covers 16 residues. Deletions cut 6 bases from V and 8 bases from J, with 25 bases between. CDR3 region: CASSPDPTGLEEGYTF. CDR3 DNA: TGTGCCAGCAGCCCCGACCCCACAGGTCTCGAGGAGGGCTACACCTTC.

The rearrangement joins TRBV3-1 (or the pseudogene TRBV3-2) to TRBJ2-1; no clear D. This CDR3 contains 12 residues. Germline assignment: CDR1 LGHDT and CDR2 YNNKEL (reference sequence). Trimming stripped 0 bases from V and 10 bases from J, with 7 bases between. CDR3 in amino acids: CASSQDLREQFF. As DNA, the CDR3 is TGTGCCAGCAGCCAAGATCTCAGGGAGCAGTTCTTC.

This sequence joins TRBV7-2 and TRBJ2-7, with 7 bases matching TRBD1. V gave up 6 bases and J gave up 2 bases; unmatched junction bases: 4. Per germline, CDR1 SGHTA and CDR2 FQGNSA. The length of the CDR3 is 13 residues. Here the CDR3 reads CASSTGTAYEQYF. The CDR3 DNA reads TGTGCCAGCAGTACCGGGACAGCCTACGAGCAGTACTTC.

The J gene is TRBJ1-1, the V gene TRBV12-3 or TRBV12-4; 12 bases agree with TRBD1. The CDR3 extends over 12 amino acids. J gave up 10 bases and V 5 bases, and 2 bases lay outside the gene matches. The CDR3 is CASSRDRGPAFF. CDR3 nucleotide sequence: TGTGCCAGCAGTCGGGACAGGGGGCCAGCTTTCTTT.

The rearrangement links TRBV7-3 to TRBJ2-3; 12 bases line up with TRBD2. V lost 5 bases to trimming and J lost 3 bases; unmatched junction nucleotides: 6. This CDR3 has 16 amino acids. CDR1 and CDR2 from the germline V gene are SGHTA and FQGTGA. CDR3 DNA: TGTGCCAGCAGCCCTGCCCTAGCGGGGGGGACAGATACGCAGTATTTT. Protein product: CASSPALAGGTDTQYF.

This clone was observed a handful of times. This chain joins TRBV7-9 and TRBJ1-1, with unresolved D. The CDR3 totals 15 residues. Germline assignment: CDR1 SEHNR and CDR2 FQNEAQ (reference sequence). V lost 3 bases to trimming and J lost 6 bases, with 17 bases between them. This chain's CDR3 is CASSLAPLGVPEAFF. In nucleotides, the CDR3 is TGTGCCAGCAGCTTGGCCCCACTCGGGGTCCCTGAAGCTTTCTTT.